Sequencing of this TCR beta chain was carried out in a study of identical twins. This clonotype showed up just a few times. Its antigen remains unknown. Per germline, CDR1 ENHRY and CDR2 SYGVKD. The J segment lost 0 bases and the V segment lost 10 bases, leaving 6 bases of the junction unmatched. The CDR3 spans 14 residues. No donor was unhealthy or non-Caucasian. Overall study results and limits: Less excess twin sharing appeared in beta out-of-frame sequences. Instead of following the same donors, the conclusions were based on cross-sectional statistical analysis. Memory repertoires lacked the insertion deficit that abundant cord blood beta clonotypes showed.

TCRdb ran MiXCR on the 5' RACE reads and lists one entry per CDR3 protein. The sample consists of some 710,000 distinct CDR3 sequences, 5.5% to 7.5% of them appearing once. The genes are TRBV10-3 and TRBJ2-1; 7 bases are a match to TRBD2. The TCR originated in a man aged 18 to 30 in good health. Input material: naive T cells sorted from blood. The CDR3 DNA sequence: TGTGCCACGGCGAGCGGGACCTCCTACAATGAGCAGTTCTTC. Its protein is CATASGTSYNEQFF.